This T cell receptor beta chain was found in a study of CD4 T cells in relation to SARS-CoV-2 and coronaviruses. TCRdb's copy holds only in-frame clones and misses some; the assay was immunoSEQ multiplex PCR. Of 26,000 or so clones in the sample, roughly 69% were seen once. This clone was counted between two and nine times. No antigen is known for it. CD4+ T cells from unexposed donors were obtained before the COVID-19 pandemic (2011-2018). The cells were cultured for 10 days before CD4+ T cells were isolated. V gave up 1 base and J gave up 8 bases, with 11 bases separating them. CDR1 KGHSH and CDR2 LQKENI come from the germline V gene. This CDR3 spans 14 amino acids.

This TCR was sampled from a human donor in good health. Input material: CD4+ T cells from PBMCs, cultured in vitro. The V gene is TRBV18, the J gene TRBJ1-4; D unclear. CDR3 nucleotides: TGTGCCAGCTCACCACGGAAAACCGAGGAAAAACTGTTTTTT. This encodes CASSPRKTEEKLFF.